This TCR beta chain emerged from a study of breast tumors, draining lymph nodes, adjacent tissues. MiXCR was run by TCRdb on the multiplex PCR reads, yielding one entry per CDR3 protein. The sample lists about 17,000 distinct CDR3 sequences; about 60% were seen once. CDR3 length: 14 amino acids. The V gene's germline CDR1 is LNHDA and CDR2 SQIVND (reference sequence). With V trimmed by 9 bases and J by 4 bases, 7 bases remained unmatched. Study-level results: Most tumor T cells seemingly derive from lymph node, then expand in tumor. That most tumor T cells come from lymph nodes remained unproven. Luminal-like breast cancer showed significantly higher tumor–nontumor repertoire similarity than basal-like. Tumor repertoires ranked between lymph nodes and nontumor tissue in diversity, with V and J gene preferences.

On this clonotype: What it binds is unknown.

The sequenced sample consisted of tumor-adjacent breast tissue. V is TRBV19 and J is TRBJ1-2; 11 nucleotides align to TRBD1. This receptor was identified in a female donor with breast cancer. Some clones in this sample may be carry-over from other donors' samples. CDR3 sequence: CASASGQGAYGYTF. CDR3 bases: TGTGCCAGCGCTTCTGGACAGGGGGCCTATGGCTACACCTTC.